The sequence of this T cell receptor (beta chain) was determined in a study of blood T cell repertoires in COVID-19. Study details: There were acute and convalescent COVID-19 samples, and they came from the United States, Italy and Spain. Sample material is recorded as cDNA or gDNA derived from T cells, B-cell-depleted T cells, or PBMCs.

Participants were placed into cohorts based on the clinical history they reported. Clones were read by immunoSEQ multiplex PCR, and TCRdb kept only the in-frame ones, dropping some. The sample holds under 300,000 clones, roughly nine tenths seen once. From germline, CDR1 is SEHNR and CDR2 FQNEAQ (reference sequence). The CDR3 sequence is 16 residues long. After removal of 5 bases from V and 4 bases from J, the junction contained 8 bases not matched to a gene. V usage is TRBV7-9 and J usage is TRBJ2-4; 10 bases are a match to TRBD1. Sequencing was performed on PBMCs or T cells enriched from blood (not recorded which). This clonotype originated in a woman aged 18 to 35 who had recovered from COVID-19. The CDR3 region is CASSLGQGEWKNIQYF. The CDR3 nucleotides read TGTGCCAGCAGCCTCGGACAGGGGGAATGGAAAAACATTCAGTACTTC.